The 8 T cell receptor beta chains presented below share a single source sample, sequenced in a study of Graves' ophthalmopathy and Graves' hyperthyroidism. RNA transcripts were the source from which TCR beta CDR3 regions were amplified. HTBI primers were used in a first-round RT-PCR, which preceded a second-round multiplex PCR. Each CDR3 protein is one row after TCRdb ran MiXCR on the multiplex PCR reads. Of over a million distinct CDR3 sequences listed, roughly two fifths were seen once; the top ten hold 11%. The sequenced sample was peripheral blood or thyroid tissue (not recorded which). The receptors stem from an adult man with Graves' hyperthyroidism.

This clonotype was counted a few times. This chain uses TRBV6-5 with TRBJ2-5, with D uncertain. The germline CDR1 and CDR2 sequences are MNHEY and SVGAGI. V was cut by 0 bases and J by 4 bases, with 9 bases left in between. This CDR3 spans 14 amino acids. CDR3 sequence (DNA): TGTGCCAGCAGTTACTCGAGATCGGCAGAGACCCAGTACTTC. It is translated as CASSYSRSAETQYF.

This chain connects TRBV29-1 to TRBJ1-2; TRBD1 matches at 10 bases. Looked up from germline, CDR1 is SQVTM and CDR2 is ANQGSEA. The CDR3 length is 12 residues. V lost 4 bases to trimming and J lost 6 bases; unmatched junction nucleotides: 2. CDR3 in DNA: TGCAGCGTTGTCGGGACAGGGGATGGCTACACCTTC. Translating it yields CSVVGTGDGYTF.

V gene TRBV5-5 combines with J gene TRBJ2-5; D call uncertain. The CDR3 has 15 amino acids. V was clipped by 3 bases and J by 7 bases, with 19 bases between them. Germline V gives CDR1 SGHKS, CDR2 YYEKEE (reference sequence). CDR3 sequence reads: CASSSGGAVGRTQYF. The DNA for the CDR3 is TGTGCCAGCAGCTCCGGTGGTGCAGTAGGTCGGACCCAGTACTTC.

Concerning this clonotype itself: As the CDR3 is not closed by the conserved phenylalanine or tryptophan, this likely results from a read error. It is unclear where the CDR3 begins or ends on the DNA, so no DNA is shown, and the CDR3 is as TCRdb lists it. This chain uses TRBV5-1 with TRBJ2-6; the D call TRBD2 from the table was never checked on the DNA. The CDR3 length equals 10 residues, ends included. CDR1 and CDR2 (germline): SGHRS, YFSETQ. The CDR3 spells CASRNGLVNT.

In this sample, this clonotype turned up a few times. The chain joins TRBV7-9 to TRBJ1-3; D uncertain. V shed 3 bases and J shed 0 bases, with 12 bases lying between them. The CDR3 loop spans 16 amino acids. Germline CDR1 reads SEHNR; CDR2 reads FQNEAQ (reference sequence). The CDR3 DNA sequence: TGTGCCAGCAGCTTGGACGACCGGCTCTCTGGAAACACCATATATTTT. Encoded protein: CASSLDDRLSGNTIYF.

A note on this clonotype: Since a much larger clone is just one base distant, this may be a read error. This rearrangement joins TRBV6-5 to TRBJ1-5; D not certain. Germline CDR1 MNHEY, CDR2 SVGAGI. The CDR3 runs 13 residues. The CDR3 bases are TGTGCCAGCAGTTACTCGAGAGACCAGCACCAGCATTTT. This sequence encodes CASSYSRDQHQHF.

The gene calls are TRBV12-3 or TRBV12-4 and TRBJ1-2; D unclear. Trimming took off 3 bases at V and 2 bases at J, with 16 bases between the two ends. The CDR3 consists of 16 residues. The CDR3 nucleotides are TGTGCCAGCAGTTTTCTTCTGGCCGGACTCAACTATGGCTACACCTTC. Its translation: CASSFLLAGLNYGYTF.

The sample holds a few counts of this clonotype. The chain carries TRBV6-1 and TRBJ2-5, with D possibly matching TRBD1 (6 bases). The CDR3 consists of 15 residues. Germline-derived CDR1 and CDR2 are MNHNS and SASEGT. V lost 8 bases and J 1 base, leaving 17 bases between the germline ends. The CDR3 sequence is CASLSSQGRQETQYF. CDR3 bases: TGTGCCAGCTTAAGTTCCCAGGGGCGCCAAGAGACCCAGTACTTC.